This T cell receptor beta chain was recorded in a study of Ad26.COV2.S vaccination and SARS-CoV-2 variants. Study at large: Dosing was one shot or two shots 56 days apart. Study-level results: Vaccine recipients showed a spike-specific TCR breadth that was higher than in placebo recipients.

Treatment specified: 15 to 20 received Ad26.COV2.S at low or high dose, single or two shots; 5 received placebo; per-sample allocation not given. All samples were drawn on day 63, counting from the first vaccine or placebo injection. Spike of the Wuhan-strain SARS-CoV-2 was expressed by an Ad26 vector, which formed the vaccine. This CDR3 is built from 15 residues. Between the trimmed V and J ends, which lost 6 bases and 5 bases, there was a span of 18 bases. From germline, CDR1 is MNHEY and CDR2 SMNVEV (reference sequence). The repertoire was sequenced with immunoSEQ multiplex PCR; TCRdb's copy has only in-frame clones and lacks some. The sample holds 440,000 or so clones, 92% seen once. Regarding this clone: Antigen specificity is unknown.

The sequence came from a person aged 18 to 65 who received the Ad26.COV2.S COVID-19 vaccine or a placebo. The material was peripheral blood, obtained in a trial of Ad26.COV2.S vaccine versus placebo. The chain is built from TRBV27 and TRBJ2-3; D remains unclear. CDR3 residues: CASRSGPRSVDTQYF. The CDR3 DNA sequence: TGTGCCAGCAGATCCGGACCTAGATCGGTAGATACGCAGTATTTT.